The entry below describes one T cell receptor beta chain. The antigen is undetermined. This entry is derived from a study of identifying expanded T cells in peripheral blood. Generated by immunoSEQ multiplex PCR, the TCRdb table keeps only in-frame clones and is missing some. The sample consists of fewer than 85,000 clones, around 91% of them appearing once. Study outcomes and limitations: Across healthy donors, higher total template counts meant significantly greater approximately two-week count variance.

V was pared by 2 bases and J by 6 bases, with 10 bases between. Germline CDR1 and CDR2: KGHSY and FQNENV. The CDR3 has 13 residues. During the collection period, no donor immune events like infections were recorded. The V and J genes are TRBV16 and TRBJ1-2, with unresolved D. This clonotype was obtained from a person aged 18 to 69 in good health. Sequencing was performed on blood. The CDR3 nucleotides are TGTGCCAGCAGCCAAGGGCGAGAGCATGGCTACACCTTC. Translated, it gives CASSQGREHGYTF. The full variable domain, rest sourced from reference TRBV16 and TRBJ1-2, is GEEVAQTPKHLVRGEGQKAKLYCAPIKGHSYVFWYQQVLKNEFKFLISFQNENVFDETGMPKERFSAKCLPNSPCSLEIQATKLEDSAVYFCASSQGREHGYTFGSGTRLTVV.